This T cell receptor (beta chain) was retrieved from a study of graft-versus-host responses after intestinal transplantation. This clone turned up a few times. This table comes from immunoSEQ multiplex PCR, and its TCRdb copy is limited to in-frame clones, with some not included. The sample includes roughly 29,000 clones, roughly nine tenths of them seen just once. The CDR3 sequence is 14 residues long. Germline V gene lookup returns CDR1 MDHEN and CDR2 SYDVKM. The V and J ends lost 2 bases and 0 bases respectively, with 7 bases between them. The rearrangement joins TRBV28 to TRBJ1-2, with a tentative D call TRBD1 (5 bases). This clonotype was sampled from a human patient who received an intestinal transplant, so some T cells may come from the graft donor. Sample: PBMCs, taken around 460 days after intestinal transplantation. CDR3 residues: CASSLGGTNYGYTF. The CDR3 coding sequence is TGTGCCAGCAGTTTAGGGGGAACTAACTATGGCTACACCTTC.